One and the same sample provided the 27 T cell receptor beta chains below, sequenced in a study of blood T cells in healthy people across ages. Combining a sample-barcoded 5' primer with a J-beta primer mix, a second PCR ran for roughly 6 to 12 cycles. One entry per CDR3 protein results from TCRdb running MiXCR on the 5' RACE reads. The sample has more than 900,000 distinct CDR3 sequences, about 28% seen once. This sample was also put to use in a study of T cells of mothers and their children.

The sample taken for sequencing was blood. These receptors all come from a woman aged 40 to 55 in good health.

Notes on this clonotype: A single base separates this from a much larger clone, so it may be a read error. The chain has TRBV4-3 and TRBJ2-4, with 8 bases that match TRBD2. The V segment lost 1 base and the J segment 6 bases; nucleotides outside the gene matches: 8. CDR1 is LGHNA, CDR2 YSLEER, per germline. The CDR3 sequence is 16 residues long. The CDR3 bases are TGCGCCAGCAGCCAAGCTACGGGAGGGGACACAAACATTCAGTACTTC. Translating gives CASSQATGGDTNIQYF.

In the case of this clonotype: At one end, the junction sequence differs from germline, possibly due to a read error. This sequence joins TRBV6-5 and TRBJ2-5; no reliable D call. This CDR3 contains 15 residues. CDR1 and CDR2 (germline): MNHEY, SVGAGI. The CDR3 sequence: CAGSYIDSGRETQYF. CDR3 coding DNA: TGTGCCGGCAGTTACATAGATTCAGGAAGAGAGACCCAGTACTTC.

This clonotype was seen at least ten times. The J gene is TRBJ1-2, the V gene TRBV6-5; D unclear. In germline, CDR1 is MNHEY, CDR2 SVGAGI. With 2 bases removed from V and 4 bases from J, the gap between germline ends came to 14 bases. CDR3 length: 15 residues. The CDR3 DNA follows: TGTGCCAGCAGTTACACGAAAAACCAGGCCTATGGCTACACCTTC. Its translation: CASSYTKNQAYGYTF.

This clonotype was counted at least ten times. The chain is built from TRBV9 and TRBJ2-1, with 10 bases aligning to TRBD1. Losses at the gene ends were 4 bases for V and 5 bases for J; bases not matched to a gene: 6. CDR1 and CDR2 (germline): SGDLS, YYNGEE. This CDR3 region has 15 residues. The CDR3 sequence: CASSTGTGVNNEQFF. DNA of the CDR3: TGTGCCAGCAGCACCGGGACAGGGGTAAACAATGAGCAGTTCTTC. The whole variable domain, filled in from reference TRBV9 and TRBJ2-1, reads DSGVTQTPKHLITATGQRVTLRCSPRSGDLSVYWYQQSLDQGLQFLIQYYNGEERAKGNILERFSAQQFPDLHSELNLSSLELGDSALYFCASSTGTGVNNEQFFGPGTRLTVL.

The chain uses TRBV30 and TRBJ2-7, with TRBD1 identical over 9 bases. The J call could be wrong; TRBJ2-4 is a better fit for the DNA end. Germline loops: CDR1 GTSNPN, CDR2 SVGIG (reference sequence). The CDR3 totals 18 residues. The CDR3 sequence: CAWSHTGGQVLTKNIQYF. DNA of the CDR3: TGTGCCTGGAGCCATACAGGGGGCCAGGTATTAACCAAAAACATTCAGTACTTC.

The chain carries TRBV7-3 and TRBJ2-4; 8 bases align to TRBD1. Germline V gene lookup returns CDR1 SGHTA and CDR2 FQGTGA. The ends lost 4 bases at V and 13 bases at J; junction bases unmatched: 15. CDR3 length equals 15 residues. The CDR3 is CASSSVPGQANEQYF. CDR3 coding DNA: TGTGCCAGCAGCTCCGTCCCGGGACAGGCAAATGAGCAGTACTTC.

Concerning this clonotype: This may be a read error: a much more frequent sequence differs by one nucleotide. The J gene is TRBJ2-1, the V gene TRBV20-1; D unresolved. CDR3 size: 15 residues. V was pared by 2 bases and J by 13 bases, with 24 bases between. Germline V lookup: CDR1 DFQATT, CDR2 SNEGSKA (reference sequence). CDR3 bases: TGCAGTGCTAGAAATCCCCTTACCCGAGAAGAGACCCAGTTCTTC. As protein: CSARNPLTREETQFF.

The chain uses TRBV6-5 and TRBJ2-7, with 11 bases fitting TRBD2. V was clipped by 0 bases and J by 7 bases; unmatched bases: 11. Germline V gene lookup returns CDR1 MNHEY and CDR2 SVGAGI. The CDR3 extends over 17 amino acids. CDR3 DNA: TGTGCCAGCAGTTACTCGAAACTAGCGGGGGATTACAATGAGCAGTACTTC. Translated, it gives CASSYSKLAGDYNEQYF.

As concerns this clonotype: A read error is possible here, since a much larger clone lies one base away. This chain connects TRBV5-1 to TRBJ2-3; D remains unclear. The CDR3 is 15 residues long. From germline, CDR1 is SGHRS and CDR2 YFSETQ. CDR3 in amino acids: CTSRLRTGSTDTQYF. CDR3 DNA sequence: TGCACCAGCAGGTTACGGACGGGTAGCACAGATACGCAGTATTTT.

In its sample, this clonotype was seen a few times. The V and J genes are TRBV7-2 and TRBJ1-6; 8 bases are a match to TRBD1. CDR3 length: 14 amino acids. V lost 5 bases and J lost 11; bases outside the gene matches: 8. Germline lookup yields CDR1 SGHTA and CDR2 FQGNSA. The CDR3 DNA is TGTGCCAGCAGCCCCAAGCGGGGACAGGCACCCCTCCACTTT. This codes for CASSPKRGQAPLHF.

This clonotype was picked up a small number of times. The rearrangement uses TRBV20-1 and TRBJ1-2; D may be TRBD1 (5 bases). V lost 3 bases and J 3 bases, leaving 8 bases between the germline ends. CDR1 is DFQATT, CDR2 SNEGSKA, per germline (reference sequence). The CDR3 loop spans 12 amino acids. The CDR3 is CSARTDDYGYTF. The CDR3 DNA reads TGCAGTGCTAGGACAGACGACTATGGCTACACCTTC.

The chain has TRBV7-8 and TRBJ2-3; a possible D gene is TRBD2 (6 bases). The CDR3 length is 15 residues. Germline V gene data show CDR1 as SGHVS and CDR2 as FQNEAQ. Deletions cut 4 bases from V and 1 base from J, with 12 bases between. The CDR3 is CASSSRSGGTDTQYF. CDR3 DNA: TGTGCCAGCAGCTCCAGGTCGGGGGGCACAGATACGCAGTATTTT. Combining the CDR3 with reference TRBV7-8 and TRBJ2-3 gives the whole variable domain GAGVSQSPRYKVAKRGQDVALRCDPISGHVSLFWYQQALGQGPEFLTYFQNEAQLDKSGLPSDRFFAERPEGSVSTLKIQRTQQEDSAVYLCASSSRSGGTDTQYFGPGTRLTVL.

This clonotype was counted many times. The chain links TRBV6-5 to TRBJ2-3; no reliable D call. Germline loops: CDR1 MNHEY, CDR2 SVGAGI. CDR3 length: 14 amino acids. Trimming took off 2 bases at V and 1 base at J, with 7 bases between the two ends. The CDR3 here is CASSYRVRTDTQYF. In DNA, the CDR3 is TGTGCCAGCAGTTACCGGGTTCGCACAGATACGCAGTATTTT.

The V call is TRBV5-1, the J call TRBJ2-1; 7 nucleotides match TRBD1. Germline V CDR1 and CDR2: SGHRS, YFSETQ. Trimming cost V 3 bases and J 13 bases; bases outside gene matches: 10. The CDR3 sequence is 13 residues long. The CDR3 bases are TGCGCCAGCAGCTCCCTGACAGGGTCAGAACAGTTCTTC. Translation gives CASSSLTGSEQFF.

The chain is built from TRBV6-2 or TRBV6-3 and TRBJ2-2, with D possibly matching TRBD2 (6 bases). Trimming shortened V by 4 bases and J by 6 bases, and 18 bases separated the two germline ends. CDR3 size: 16 residues. Germline V CDR1 and CDR2: MNHEY, SVGEGT. CDR3: CASSSSGTSSAGELFF. The CDR3 DNA sequence: TGTGCCAGCAGTTCTTCCGGGACTTCTTCGGCCGGGGAGCTGTTTTTT.

The rearrangement links TRBV5-1 to TRBJ1-2; tentatively, D is TRBD1 (5 bases). This CDR3 region has 12 residues. The germline V gene encodes CDR1 SGHRS and CDR2 YFSETQ. V dropped 4 bases and J dropped 6 bases, with 10 bases sitting between them. CDR3 protein: CASSPEGNGYTF. Here the CDR3 DNA reads TGCGCCAGCAGCCCGGAGGGGAATGGCTACACCTTC.

This clonotype was seen repeatedly, ten times or more. The chain employs TRBV5-1 and TRBJ2-1; 10 bases line up with TRBD1. Germline CDR1 SGHRS, CDR2 YFSETQ. The trim removed 0 bases at V and 4 bases at J, leaving 1 base unmatched. This CDR3 is built from 15 residues. The CDR3 region is CASSLGDRGYNEQFF. DNA for the CDR3: TGCGCCAGCAGCTTGGGGGACAGGGGATACAATGAGCAGTTCTTC. Full variable domain (remainder filled in from reference TRBV5-1 and TRBJ2-1): KAGVTQTPRYLIKTRGQQVTLSCSPISGHRSVSWYQQTPGQGLQFLFEYFSETQRNKGNFPGRFSGRQFSNSRSEMNVSTLELGDSALYLCASSLGDRGYNEQFFGPGTRLTVL.

This clonotype was counted at least ten times. The chain joins TRBV7-9 to TRBJ2-7; either TRBD1 or TRBD2 may supply D (7 bases each). Trimming pared 4 bases from V and 4 bases from J, leaving 14 bases between. The CDR3 spans 14 residues. Germline V lookup: CDR1 SEHNR, CDR2 FQNEAQ (reference sequence). The CDR3, as DNA: TGTGCCAGCAGCTCCAGGGGGGGGAAATACGAGCAGTACTTC. Encoded protein: CASSSRGGKYEQYF.

Details on this clonotype: Relative to the germline gene, one junction end is altered; a read error may explain this. CDR3 residues: CASGLGATLYNEQFF. CDR3 coding DNA: TGTGCTAGTGGGTTGGGGGCCACCCTATACAATGAGCAGTTCTTC. The V and J genes are TRBV12-5 and TRBJ2-1, with D possibly TRBD1 on 6 matching bases. The CDR3 covers 15 residues. Per the germline V gene, CDR1 is LGHNT and CDR2 is FRNRAP.

This clonotype was recorded at least ten times. The J gene is TRBJ2-1, the V gene TRBV11-2; D ambiguous. CDR1 SGHAT and CDR2 FQNNGV come from the germline V gene. V lost 0 bases to trimming and J lost 9 bases, with 12 bases between them. The CDR3 covers 14 residues. In DNA form, the CDR3 reads TGTGCCAGCAGCTTAGATCTCTGGCAGAGTGAGCAGTTCTTC. Residues: CASSLDLWQSEQFF.

The chain links TRBV7-6 to TRBJ1-5, with 7 bases fitting TRBD1. Germline values: CDR1 SGHVS, CDR2 FNYEAQ. This CDR3 spans 15 amino acids. The V segment lost 8 bases and the J segment 4 bases; nucleotides outside the gene matches: 11. The CDR3 is CASGEMGQFNQPQHF. CDR3 bases: TGTGCCAGCGGCGAAATGGGACAGTTTAATCAGCCCCAGCATTTT.

J is TRBJ1-5 and V is TRBV7-2; no reliable D call. Germline-derived CDR1 and CDR2 are SGHTA and FQGNSA. The CDR3 has 15 residues. The V end was cut by 6 bases, the J end by 4 bases, with 16 bases between. DNA for the CDR3: TGTGCCAGCAGTTCGGACTGGGCGATAAATCAGCCCCAGCATTTT. Translation gives CASSSDWAINQPQHF.

The table lists this clonotype with many counts. The J gene is TRBJ2-7, the V gene TRBV5-1, with TRBD2 matching 10 bases. Germline V lookup: CDR1 SGHRS, CDR2 YFSETQ. The ends lost 0 bases at V and 7 bases at J; junction bases unmatched: 10. This CDR3 is 16 amino acids long. The DNA for the CDR3 is TGCGCCAGCAGCTTGGTATTAGCGGGGGGCATTAAGGAGCAGTACTTC. As protein: CASSLVLAGGIKEQYF.

This chain joins TRBV18 and TRBJ1-4; the D gene is possibly TRBD1 (5 bases). Germline CDR1 and CDR2: KGHSH and LQKENI. This CDR3 has 13 amino acids. V lost 8 bases and J lost 5, with 12 bases in between. This chain's CDR3 is CASHAGMNEKLFF. DNA of the CDR3: TGTGCCAGCCACGCAGGGATGAATGAAAAACTGTTTTTT.

This clonotype occurred many times. Written as DNA, the CDR3 is TGCGCCAGCAGCCAAGAAATGGCTAGCGGGGAGACCCAGTACTTC. Protein: CASSQEMASGETQYF. This chain uses TRBV4-3 with TRBJ2-5; 8 bases map to TRBD2. CDR1 is LGHNA and CDR2 is YSLEER in the germline V gene. Trimming removed 0 bases from V and 5 bases from J; junction bases left unmatched: 5. CDR3 length: 15 amino acids.

Of note for this clonotype: The junction and the germline gene differ at one end; a read error may be behind it. The V and J genes are TRBV7-2 and TRBJ2-4, with TRBD1 identical over 9 bases. CDR3 length: 13 residues. Looked up from germline, CDR1 is SGHTA and CDR2 is FQGNSA. CDR3 sequence (DNA): TGTGCCGGCAGCCCACAGGGGGCGGGAGAGCAGTACTTC. This encodes CAGSPQGAGEQYF. The full variable domain, rest sourced from reference TRBV7-2 and TRBJ2-4, is GAGVSQSPSNKVTEKGKDVELRCDPISGHTALYWYRQSLGQGLEFLIYFQGNSAPDKSGLPSDRFSAERTGGSVSTLTIQRTQQEDSAVYLCAGSPQGAGEQYFGAGTRLSVL.

As regards this clonotype: Just one base apart from a much larger clone, this may be a read error. This chain uses TRBV6-2 or TRBV6-3 with TRBJ1-1; the match to TRBD1 covers 7 bases. CDR1 and CDR2 (germline): MNHEY, SVGEGT. The CDR3 extends over 14 amino acids. The V gene end was trimmed by 6 bases and the J gene end by 3 bases; junction bases not matched to a gene: 7. As DNA, the CDR3 is TGTGCCAGCAGGCGCAGACAGGGAGACACTGAAGCTTTCTTT. This translates into CASRRRQGDTEAFF.